The 28 T cell receptor beta chains in this list originate from one sample, sequenced in a study of cytomegalovirus exposure and HLA in healthy donors. Use of 60 Vbeta and 13 Jbeta primers characterized the PCR. Data came from immunoSEQ multiplex PCR; TCRdb stores just in-frame clones and leaves some out. This sample yields tens of thousands of clones, of which 65% to 90% are seen a single time; 15% to 20% belongs to the top ten. Sample: PBMCs. All receptors come from a man aged 65-85 years in good health and CMV-seropositive.

This chain joins TRBV29-1 and TRBJ2-7, with 11 positions matching TRBD1. The CDR3 consists of 15 residues. V shed 6 bases, J shed 6 bases, and the junction held 13 bases outside the gene matches. Germline V CDR1 and CDR2: SQVTM, ANQGSEA. CDR3 sequence reads: CSVAKWTGGAGEQYF. CDR3 DNA sequence: TGCAGCGTCGCAAAATGGACAGGGGGCGCGGGCGAGCAGTACTTC.

This chain joins TRBV27 and TRBJ2-3, with TRBD2 matching over 12 bases. This CDR3 spans 20 amino acids. J was trimmed by 0 bases and V by 9 bases; bases with no gene match: 19. Germline V gene sequence: CDR1 MNHEY, CDR2 SMNVEV (reference sequence). The CDR3 loop reads CASLLRGGLAGGGSTDTQYF. DNA for the CDR3: TGTGCCAGTCTCTTGAGAGGGGGACTAGCGGGTGGTGGGAGCACAGATACGCAGTATTTT.

This chain connects TRBV5-4 to TRBJ2-3; 11 bases map to TRBD2. Looked up from germline, CDR1 is SGHNT and CDR2 is YYREEE (reference sequence). The CDR3 runs to 17 residues. Trimming cost V 4 bases and J 6 bases; bases outside gene matches: 13. In DNA form, the CDR3 reads TGTGCCAGCAGCACTCCGGGACTAGCGGACCCGCGCGATACGCAGTATTTT. Its translation: CASSTPGLADPRDTQYF.

The chain employs TRBV10-3 and TRBJ1-1, with D unresolved. The germline CDR1 and CDR2 sequences are ENHRY and SYGVKD. V shed 4 bases and J shed 7 bases, with 7 bases lying between them. The CDR3 sequence is 11 residues long. CDR3 protein: CAISGVDEAFF. CDR3 sequence (DNA): TGTGCCATCAGTGGCGTCGATGAAGCTTTCTTT.

There are a few counts of this clone. The chain has TRBV5-1 and TRBJ2-7; 7 bases are shared with TRBD2. CDR1 and CDR2 from the germline V gene are SGHRS and YFSETQ. With 0 bases clipped from V and 3 bases from J, the junction kept 12 bases outside the gene matches. The length of the CDR3 is 17 residues. The CDR3 is CASSLESLAGVFYEQYF. CDR3 DNA: TGCGCCAGCAGCTTGGAGTCGCTTGCGGGAGTATTCTACGAGCAGTACTTC.

The chain uses TRBV9 and TRBJ2-5, with D unclear. The J call could be wrong; TRBJ2-7 is a better fit for the DNA end. CDR1 is SGDLS, CDR2 YYNGEE, per germline. The CDR3 contains 12 residues. The CDR3 spells CASSVLGHEQYF. CDR3 in DNA: TGTGCCAGCAGCGTCTTGGGCCACGAGCAGTACTTC.

The J gene is TRBJ2-7, the V gene TRBV27; the D gene is possibly TRBD1 (6 bases). CDR1 is MNHEY and CDR2 is SMNVEV in the germline V gene (reference sequence). The CDR3 contains 14 residues. V lost 5 bases to trimming and J lost 2 bases, with 13 bases between them. As DNA, the CDR3 is TGTGCCAGCAGTCTACAGGGCGTCCCCTACGAGCAGTACTTC. It specifies CASSLQGVPYEQYF.

This clone has only a few counts. The chain uses TRBV6-4 and TRBJ1-1; tentative D call: TRBD1 (5 bases). Germline V gene lookup returns CDR1 MRHNA and CDR2 SNTAGT. V was trimmed by 8 bases and J by 4 bases, leaving 14 bases between them. This CDR3 region has 13 residues. The CDR3 loop is CASGHPGGTEAFF. The DNA for the CDR3 is TGTGCCAGCGGGCATCCGGGGGGCACTGAAGCTTTCTTT.

The genes are TRBV6-5 and TRBJ2-1; 7 bases map to TRBD2. V dropped 11 bases and J dropped 6; count of bases not matched to a gene: 10. The CDR3 is 13 amino acids. Germline-derived CDR1 and CDR2 are MNHEY and SVGAGI. The CDR3 loop is CAVRGPGGNEQFF. CDR3 in DNA: TGTGCCGTTAGAGGGCCGGGGGGCAATGAGCAGTTCTTC.

This clone occurred a few times. The chain joins TRBV7-3 to TRBJ1-1; D ambiguous. Trimming pared 6 bases from V and 7 bases from J, leaving 15 bases between. The CDR3 runs 13 residues. The germline CDR1 and CDR2 sequences are SGHTA and FQGTGA. The CDR3 DNA is TGTGCCAGCAGTTTGATAAGGGAGGGTGAAGCTTTCTTT. It codes for CASSLIREGEAFF.

This chain connects TRBV11-1 to TRBJ2-7; tentatively, D is TRBD1 (6 bases). The ends were cut back, 2 bases at V and 3 bases at J, with 8 bases in the middle. In germline, CDR1 is SGHAT, CDR2 FQDESV (reference sequence). The CDR3 totals 13 residues. The chain's CDR3 is CASSLYRVYEQYF. The CDR3, as DNA: TGTGCCAGCAGCTTATACAGGGTCTACGAGCAGTACTTC.

This chain links TRBV4-1 with TRBJ1-1, with TRBD1 matching over 7 bases. This CDR3 is 15 amino acids long. The germline CDR1 and CDR2 sequences are MGHRA and YSYEKL. V lost 1 base, J lost 1 base, and 3 bases stayed unmatched. CDR3 in DNA: TGCGCCAGCAGCCAAGCTGACAGGGCGAACACTGAAGCTTTCTTT. Its translation is CASSQADRANTEAFF.

The chain carries TRBV6-1 and TRBJ2-1, with 7 bases aligning to TRBD2. The V and J ends lost 4 bases and 7 bases, in that order; junction bases with no gene match: 13. Per the germline V gene, CDR1 is MNHNS and CDR2 is SASEGT. The CDR3 totals 16 residues. CDR3 region: CASSGTGLVRPNEQFF. The CDR3 DNA follows: TGTGCCAGCAGTGGAACCGGACTAGTCCGCCCGAATGAGCAGTTCTTC.

This chain links TRBV29-1 with TRBJ2-2; a possible D gene is TRBD2 (6 bases). V was cut by 4 bases and J by 2 bases, with 17 bases left in between. Germline CDR1 SQVTM, CDR2 ANQGSEA. CDR3 size: 16 residues. The CDR3 is CSVGRGGGINTGELFF. The CDR3 DNA reads TGCAGCGTTGGAAGGGGTGGCGGGATTAACACCGGGGAGCTGTTTTTT.

J is TRBJ2-5 and V is TRBV29-1; TRBD2 might be the D (6 bases). This CDR3 region has 12 residues. The V gene lost 3 bases and the J gene lost 4 bases, with 9 bases spanning the gap. In germline, CDR1 is SQVTM, CDR2 ANQGSEA. This CDR3 is CSVDLGGETQYF. CDR3 in DNA: TGCAGCGTTGATTTGGGGGGAGAGACCCAGTACTTC.

This chain joins TRBV13 and TRBJ2-2; 11 bases are shared with TRBD2. The junction had 4 bases not matched to a gene; V was cut back by 5 bases and J by 5 bases. This CDR3 region has 15 residues. CDR1 PRHDT and CDR2 FYEKMQ come from the germline V gene (reference sequence). CDR3 region: CASSTRLAGTGELFF. Written as DNA, the CDR3 is TGTGCCAGCAGCACCCGACTAGCGGGAACCGGGGAGCTGTTTTTT.

This chain connects TRBV11-3 to TRBJ2-2; tentatively, D is TRBD1 (6 bases). The V and J ends lost 4 bases and 9 bases respectively, with 12 bases between them. The germline CDR1 and CDR2 sequences are SGHNT and YENEEA. The CDR3 spans 13 residues. The chain's CDR3 is CASSSQGYRELFF. CDR3 DNA sequence: TGTGCCAGCAGCTCACAGGGTTATCGGGAGCTGTTTTTT. Based on the CDR3 plus reference TRBV11-3 and TRBJ2-2, the full variable domain is EAGVVQSPRYKIIEKKQPVAFWCNPISGHNTLYWYLQNLGQGPELLIRYENEEAVDDSQLPKDRFSAERLKGVDSTLKIQPAELGDSAVYLCASSSQGYRELFFGEGSRLTVL.

The chain recombines TRBV7-8 with TRBJ2-7; D may be TRBD1 (5 bases). V shed 0 bases and J shed 3 bases, with 6 bases lying between them. The CDR3 is 13 residues long. Per germline, CDR1 SGHVS and CDR2 FQNEAQ. As DNA, the CDR3 is TGTGCCAGCAGCTTAGCTCAGGGCTACGAGCAGTACTTC. Protein product: CASSLAQGYEQYF.

The chain links TRBV10-3 to TRBJ2-7; 8 bases match TRBD1. Trimming cost V 8 bases and J 5 bases; bases outside gene matches: 2. The CDR3 contains 11 residues. Germline-derived CDR1 and CDR2 are ENHRY and SYGVKD. CDR3 sequence (DNA): TGTGCCATCGACAGGGGCCACGAGCAGTACTTC. It specifies CAIDRGHEQYF.

The rearrangement joins TRBV19 to TRBJ2-3; D possibly corresponds to TRBD2 (6 bases). V lost 3 bases to trimming and J lost 1 base, with 11 bases between them. CDR3 length: 15 residues. Germline V gene data show CDR1 as LNHDA and CDR2 as SQIVND (reference sequence). Here the CDR3 reads CASSIRRAGTDTQYF. For the CDR3, the DNA is TGTGCCAGTAGTATTAGGAGGGCGGGCACAGATACGCAGTATTTT.

The J gene is TRBJ2-5, the V gene TRBV5-4, with D possibly TRBD2 on 6 matching bases. Germline values: CDR1 SGHNT, CDR2 YYREEE (reference sequence). The CDR3 has 14 amino acids. The V and J ends lost 0 bases and 5 bases respectively, with 11 bases between them. The CDR3 region is CASSLGGVGETQYF. The DNA for the CDR3 is TGTGCCAGCAGCTTGGGGGGGGTTGGTGAGACCCAGTACTTC.

V usage is TRBV15 and J usage is TRBJ2-1; 10 nucleotides line up with TRBD2. Looked up from germline, CDR1 is LNHNV and CDR2 is YYDKDF (reference sequence). The CDR3 has 15 amino acids. The junction had 8 bases not matched to a gene; V was cut back by 3 bases and J by 9 bases. This chain's CDR3 is CATSSARLAGVEQFF. The DNA for the CDR3 is TGTGCCACCAGCAGCGCAAGACTAGCGGGTGTTGAGCAGTTCTTC.

The chain employs TRBV18 and TRBJ1-2; no reliable D call. The CDR3 loop spans 15 amino acids. Germline V gives CDR1 KGHSH, CDR2 LQKENI. The V gene lost 6 bases and the J gene lost 0 bases, with 14 bases spanning the gap. CDR3 sequence: CASSLTDQTNYGYTF. In DNA, the CDR3 is TGTGCCAGCTCGCTTACAGACCAAACTAACTATGGCTACACCTTC.

The rearrangement uses TRBV9 and TRBJ2-1; 10 bases align to TRBD1. The CDR3 extends over 15 amino acids. Unmatched junction bases numbered 4, after V lost 0 bases and J lost 7 bases. Per germline, CDR1 SGDLS and CDR2 YYNGEE. In DNA, the CDR3 is TGTGCCAGCAGCGTAGCCGGGACAGGGGTTAATGAGCAGTTCTTC. Protein product: CASSVAGTGVNEQFF.

The chain has TRBV6-1 and TRBJ2-3; tentative D call: TRBD2 (6 bases). The CDR3 is 13 amino acids. Germline-derived CDR1 and CDR2 are MNHNS and SASEGT. V was pared by 10 bases and J by 5 bases, with 16 bases between. The CDR3 DNA is TGTGCCACCGGGACTTTGGGTGTAGATACGCAGTATTTT. Its translation: CATGTLGVDTQYF.

Only one count was recorded for this clone. The chain recombines TRBV30 with TRBJ2-4; TRBD1 might be the D (5 bases). V gave up 0 bases and J gave up 5 bases, with 14 bases separating them. Germline V gives CDR1 GTSNPN, CDR2 SVGIG (reference sequence). The CDR3 consists of 15 residues. CDR3 bases: TGTGCCTGGAGTGTACTTTCGGACAACGAAAACATTCAGTACTTC. Translated, it gives CAWSVLSDNENIQYF. Complete variable domain (other parts from reference TRBV30 and TRBJ2-4): SQTIHQWPATLVQPVGSPLSLECTVEGTSNPNLYWYRQAAGRGLQLLFYSVGIGQISSEVPQNLSASRPQDRQFILSSKKLLLSDSGFYLCAWSVLSDNENIQYFGAGTRLSVL.

There are a few counts of this clone. In DNA, the CDR3 is TGTGCCAGCAGTGACGCGCGCAGGGACTACGAGCAGTACTTC. This encodes CASSDARRDYEQYF. This chain joins TRBV6-1 and TRBJ2-7; D perhaps matches TRBD1 (5 bases). V was pared by 3 bases and J by 3 bases, with 12 bases between. CDR1 is MNHNS, CDR2 SASEGT, per germline. The CDR3 consists of 14 residues.

The chain carries TRBV25-1 and TRBJ2-1, with 8 bases aligning to TRBD2. Germline V gene data show CDR1 as MGHDK and CDR2 as SYGVNS. The CDR3 sequence is 15 residues long. The J segment lost 8 bases and the V segment lost 2 bases, leaving 8 bases of the junction unmatched. The CDR3 DNA follows: TGTGCCAGCAGTGAAGGGCGGGGGGTGTTCCATGAGCAGTTCTTC. It is translated as CASSEGRGVFHEQFF.